The TCR beta chain described here comes from a study of metastatic and nonmetastatic thyroid tumors. The wider study: Thyroid patients, malignant and benign, had repertoires compared across blood and tumor or nodule tissue.

Germline-derived CDR1 and CDR2 are SGHVS and FNYEAQ. With 1 base removed from V and 3 bases from J, the gap between germline ends came to 20 bases. The CDR3 is made up of 18 amino acids. This clone was seen repeatedly, ten times or more. Its antigen is not identified. Study-wide results and limits: As reported, TCR beta diversity in blood and tumor was significantly higher in malignant thyroid tumors than in benign nodules.

Nobody among the patients had been given any treatment before thyroid surgery. Original handling: The authors used CDR3 differences across clinicopathological groups to build a distant-metastasis classifier for papillary thyroid cancer. TCRdb reanalyzed the PCR reads with MiXCR. The V and J calls were determined by TCRdb, not by the authors. Among 22,000 or so clones listed, 15% to 20% were seen once. The specimen sequenced was blood. The gene calls are TRBV7-6 and TRBJ2-3, with D possibly matching TRBD1 (7 bases). This clonotype was sampled from a female donor with papillary thyroid cancer or a benign thyroid nodule (not recorded which). Some clones in this sample may be carry-over from other donors' samples. CDR3 sequence (DNA): TGTGCCAGCAGCTTAGAGGGGGCGGGACACTGGAGGACAGATACGCAGTATTTT. Translation: CASSLEGAGHWRTDTQYF.